Presented here are 13 T cell receptor beta chains from one specimen sequenced in a study of blood T cell repertoires in COVID-19 (dated by TCRdb to 2018 to 2020). The protocol used for the library was the immunoSEQ multiplex PCR assay. This is the immuneACCESS table as TCRdb keeps it, with only in-frame sequences that have V and J called. A part of the clones is gone; compared with another copy, unresolved V genes explain less than half, and the rest is unexplained. This sample gives roughly 190,000 clones in total; 85% to 90% of them show up just once. About 4.2% of the sample rests with the top ten. Sequenced: peripheral blood. The receptors were gathered from a human donor in a cohort sampled during active COVID-19.

The sample holds one count of this clone. The rearrangement links TRBV6-2 or TRBV6-3 to TRBJ2-1, with 8 bases identical to TRBD2. CDR1 MNHEY and CDR2 SVGEGT come from the germline V gene. V lost 7 bases to trimming and J lost 6 bases; unmatched junction nucleotides: 11. The CDR3 has 15 residues. CDR3 nucleotides: TGTGCCAGCAACCCTGCCCCTAGCGGGTTCAATGAGCAGTTCTTC. Amino acids: CASNPAPSGFNEQFF.

This chain joins TRBV3-1 (or the pseudogene TRBV3-2) and TRBJ2-1, with 7 nucleotides matching TRBD2. The CDR3 runs to 18 residues. V lost 1 base and J lost 1; bases outside the gene matches: 10. CDR1 LGHDT and CDR2 YNNKEL come from the germline V gene (reference sequence). The CDR3 is CASSQGGGGGGSYNEQFF. The CDR3 DNA reads TGTGCCAGCAGCCAAGGGGGAGGCGGGGGTGGTTCCTACAATGAGCAGTTCTTC.

The count of this clone is one. The chain couples TRBV28 to TRBJ2-5; 10 nucleotides agree with TRBD2. This CDR3 is 18 amino acids long. V lost 5 bases and J lost 5; bases outside the gene matches: 17. The germline V gene encodes CDR1 MDHEN and CDR2 SYDVKM. Written as DNA, the CDR3 is TGTGCCAGCAGTCTCTACCCTAACCTAGCGGGAGCTGGGGAGACCCAGTACTTC. Its translation: CASSLYPNLAGAGETQYF.

This rearrangement joins TRBV28 to TRBJ2-1; 9 positions agree with TRBD2. The CDR3 has 16 amino acids. J was trimmed by 9 bases and V by 2 bases; bases with no gene match: 11. CDR1 and CDR2 (germline): MDHEN, SYDVKM. The CDR3 coding sequence is TGTGCCAGCAGTTTACGGGCTAGCGGGAAACGTGGTGAGCAGTTCTTC. This codes for CASSLRASGKRGEQFF.

The rearrangement links TRBV3-1 (or the pseudogene TRBV3-2) to TRBJ1-2; D call uncertain. Looked up from germline, CDR1 is LGHDT and CDR2 is YNNKEL (reference sequence). The CDR3 loop spans 15 amino acids. Trimming took off 2 bases at V and 1 base at J, with 11 bases between the two ends. CDR3 region: CASSQTRADNYGYTF. CDR3 in DNA: TGTGCCAGCAGCCAAACGAGGGCCGATAACTATGGCTACACCTTC.

The chain links TRBV7-2 to TRBJ2-3, with D perhaps matching TRBD1 (6 bases). The CDR3 has 16 amino acids. Germline V CDR1 and CDR2: SGHTA, FQGNSA. With 5 bases removed from V and 4 bases from J, the gap between germline ends came to 19 bases. CDR3 protein: CASSGAARGVADTQYF. The CDR3 DNA is TGTGCCAGCAGCGGGGCGGCCAGGGGAGTGGCAGATACGCAGTATTTT.

The chain carries TRBV12-3 or TRBV12-4 and TRBJ1-1, with D perhaps matching TRBD1 (5 bases). This CDR3 is built from 13 residues. V was clipped by 6 bases and J by 6 bases, with 14 bases between them. For the CDR3, the DNA is TGTGCCAGCAGCTTGCTAGCGGGGGCTGAAGCTTTCTTT. Translated, it gives CASSLLAGAEAFF.

The chain carries TRBV19 and TRBJ2-5, with 12 bases lining up with TRBD1. The CDR3 length is 15 residues. V lost 5 bases, J lost 4 bases, and 5 bases stayed unmatched. Germline V gene data show CDR1 as LNHDA and CDR2 as SQIVND (reference sequence). This CDR3 reads CASSAGTGGLETQYF. The CDR3 DNA reads as TGTGCCAGTAGTGCCGGGACAGGGGGCTTAGAGACCCAGTACTTC.

This clone was picked up one time. The rearrangement joins TRBV3-1 (or the pseudogene TRBV3-2) to TRBJ1-2, with 7 bases matching TRBD1. V lost 3 bases to trimming and J lost 1 base; unmatched junction nucleotides: 5. Germline V lookup: CDR1 LGHDT, CDR2 YNNKEL (reference sequence). The CDR3 is made up of 15 amino acids. The CDR3 region is CASSHMGQNNYGYTF. The CDR3 DNA sequence: TGTGCCAGCAGCCACATGGGACAGAATAACTATGGCTACACCTTC.

The genes are TRBV2 and TRBJ2-7; D uncertain. This CDR3 has 12 amino acids. V was pared by 6 bases and J by 3 bases, with 9 bases between. CDR1 is SNHLY and CDR2 is FYNNEI in the germline V gene. CDR3 nucleotides: TGTGCCAGCAGCTCAGGAAGCTACGAGCAGTACTTC. Amino acids: CASSSGSYEQYF.

The rearrangement joins TRBV27 to TRBJ2-3, with 11 bases aligning to TRBD2. Per germline, CDR1 MNHEY and CDR2 SMNVEV (reference sequence). The junction had 8 bases not matched to a gene; V was cut back by 2 bases and J by 1 base. The CDR3 contains 18 residues. The CDR3 loop reads CASSLPLPSGRRTDTQYF. As DNA, the CDR3 is TGTGCCAGCAGTTTACCCCTCCCTAGCGGGAGGCGCACAGATACGCAGTATTTT.

J is TRBJ2-7 and V is TRBV6-2 or TRBV6-3; TRBD1 matches 8 bases. There are 16 residues in the CDR3. Trimming removed 5 bases from V and 4 bases from J; junction bases left unmatched: 13. Germline V lookup: CDR1 MNHEY, CDR2 SVGEGT. Here the CDR3 reads CASSRHIPGGSYEQYF. The CDR3 DNA reads as TGTGCCAGCAGTCGCCACATTCCAGGGGGCAGTTACGAGCAGTACTTC.

V is TRBV6-2 or TRBV6-3 and J is TRBJ2-5, with a tentative D call TRBD2 (6 bases). The CDR3 is 14 residues long. Trimming cost V 7 bases and J 7 bases, with 19 bases left between them. In germline, CDR1 is MNHEY, CDR2 SVGEGT. This chain's CDR3 is CASTPWGVLGTQYF. CDR3 nucleotide sequence: TGTGCCAGCACCCCATGGGGGGTTTTGGGGACCCAGTACTTC.